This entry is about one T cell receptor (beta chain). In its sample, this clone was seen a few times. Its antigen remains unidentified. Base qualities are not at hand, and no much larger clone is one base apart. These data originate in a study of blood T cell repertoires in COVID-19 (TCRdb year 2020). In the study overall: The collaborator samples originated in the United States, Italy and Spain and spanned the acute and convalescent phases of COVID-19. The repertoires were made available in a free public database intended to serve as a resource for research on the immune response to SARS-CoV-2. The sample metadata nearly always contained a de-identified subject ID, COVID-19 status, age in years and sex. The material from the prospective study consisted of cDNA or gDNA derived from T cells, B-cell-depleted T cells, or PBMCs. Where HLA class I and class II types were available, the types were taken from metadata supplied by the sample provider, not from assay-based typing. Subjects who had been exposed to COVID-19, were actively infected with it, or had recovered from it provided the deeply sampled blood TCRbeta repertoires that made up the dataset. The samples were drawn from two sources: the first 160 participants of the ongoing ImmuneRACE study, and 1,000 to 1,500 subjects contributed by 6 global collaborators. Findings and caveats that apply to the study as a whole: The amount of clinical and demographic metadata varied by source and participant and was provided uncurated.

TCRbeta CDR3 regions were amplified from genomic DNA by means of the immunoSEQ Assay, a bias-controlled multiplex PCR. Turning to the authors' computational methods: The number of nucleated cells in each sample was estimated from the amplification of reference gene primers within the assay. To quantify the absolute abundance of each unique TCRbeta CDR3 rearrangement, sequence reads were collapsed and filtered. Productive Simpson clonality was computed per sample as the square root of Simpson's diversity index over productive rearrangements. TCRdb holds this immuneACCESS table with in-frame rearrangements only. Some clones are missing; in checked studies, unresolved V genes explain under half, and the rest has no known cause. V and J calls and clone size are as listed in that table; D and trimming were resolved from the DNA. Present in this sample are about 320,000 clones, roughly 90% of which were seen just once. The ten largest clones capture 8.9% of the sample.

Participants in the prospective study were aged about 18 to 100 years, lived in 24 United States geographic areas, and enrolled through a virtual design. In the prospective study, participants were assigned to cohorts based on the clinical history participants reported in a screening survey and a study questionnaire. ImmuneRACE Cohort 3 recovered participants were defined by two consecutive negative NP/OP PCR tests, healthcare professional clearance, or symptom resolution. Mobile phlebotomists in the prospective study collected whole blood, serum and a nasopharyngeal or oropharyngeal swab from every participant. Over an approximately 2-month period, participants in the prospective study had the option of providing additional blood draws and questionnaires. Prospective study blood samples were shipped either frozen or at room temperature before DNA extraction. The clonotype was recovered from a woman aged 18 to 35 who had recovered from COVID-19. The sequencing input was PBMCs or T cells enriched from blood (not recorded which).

The DNA reads TGTGCCAGCAGTTCCCGTTTAGATACGCAGTATTTT. Translated, this gives CASSSRLDTQYF. The chain is assembled from TRBV7-9 and TRBJ2-3, with no confident D gene call. The cysteine opens and the phenylalanine closes a CDR3 of 12 amino acids. The sequence is cut down to CDR3 DNA, 36 bases in frame from base 1. The germline ends are 9 bases apart after V is trimmed by 6 bases and J by 5 bases. From the germline V gene (reference sequence), CDR1 is SEHNR and CDR2 is FQNEAQ.